Below, 24 T cell receptor beta chains from the same sample are listed, as sequenced in a study of T cell repertoires in cytomegalovirus infection. MiXCR, applied by TCRdb to the reads, yields one record per CDR3 protein. The repertoire holds around 130,000 distinct CDR3 sequences, with approximately 8.8% as singletons. The sequenced sample consisted of PBMCs. Receptors originate from a human donor in good health (CMV status not recorded). Some clones in this sample may be carry-over from other donors' samples.

The chain carries TRBV5-4 and TRBJ1-1; D remains unclear. The V end was cut by 0 bases, the J end by 0 bases, with 9 bases between. The CDR3 has 15 residues. Per germline, CDR1 SGHNT and CDR2 YYREEE (reference sequence). This chain's CDR3 is CASSLEVRMNTEAFF. The CDR3 region has the DNA TGTGCCAGCAGCTTGGAGGTTCGGATGAACACTGAAGCTTTCTTT.

There are a few counts of this clonotype. The chain employs TRBV5-7 and TRBJ2-7, with D hard to call. TRBV5-7 qualifies as an ORF whose function is uncertain. The V gene lost 6 bases and the J gene lost 6 bases, with 7 bases spanning the gap. The CDR3 runs 10 residues. The CDR3 DNA follows: TGTGCCAGCACCCTTCTCGAGCAGTACTTC. It is translated as CASTLLEQYF.

This chain joins TRBV9 and TRBJ2-5, with 9 bases lining up with TRBD1. Germline V CDR1 and CDR2: SGDLS, YYNGEE. Trimming removed 3 bases from V and 4 bases from J; junction bases left unmatched: 10. This CDR3 comprises 16 residues. CDR3 residues: CASSASGTGMGETQYF. The CDR3 region has the DNA TGTGCCAGCAGCGCTTCCGGGACAGGGATGGGAGAGACCCAGTACTTC.

This clonotype was observed at least ten times. The chain uses TRBV7-2 and TRBJ1-4; 7 positions agree with TRBD1. Germline CDR1 SGHTA, CDR2 FQGNSA. V lost 5 bases to trimming and J lost 8 bases; unmatched junction nucleotides: 8. The CDR3 totals 14 residues. The CDR3 here is CASSPTGSGEKLFF. CDR3 sequence (DNA): TGTGCCAGCAGCCCGACAGGGTCGGGGGAAAAACTGTTTTTT. Full variable domain (rest looked up from reference TRBV7-2 and TRBJ1-4): GAGVSQSPSNKVTEKGKDVELRCDPISGHTALYWYRQSLGQGLEFLIYFQGNSAPDKSGLPSDRFSAERTGGSVSTLTIQRTQQEDSAVYLCASSPTGSGEKLFFGSGTQLSVL.

This clonotype showed up many times. This chain connects TRBV28 to TRBJ2-5, with D perhaps matching TRBD2 (7 bases). There are 15 residues in the CDR3. With 6 bases removed from V and 6 bases from J, the gap between germline ends came to 20 bases. Germline CDR1 is MDHEN and CDR2 is SYDVKM. This CDR3 reads CASSGGGARGKTQYF. CDR3 DNA sequence: TGTGCCAGCAGCGGCGGGGGTGCCAGGGGCAAGACCCAGTACTTC. Full variable domain (remainder filled in from reference TRBV28 and TRBJ2-5): DVKVTQSSRYLVKRTGEKVFLECVQDMDHENMFWYRQDPGLGLRLIYFSYDVKMKEKGDIPEGYSVSREKKERFSLILESASTNQTSMYLCASSGGGARGKTQYFGPGTRLLVL.

Many counts were recorded for this clonotype. The V call is TRBV7-2, the J call TRBJ2-3; perhaps TRBD2 as D (6 bases). Trimming stripped 4 bases from V and 0 bases from J, with 14 bases between. CDR1 and CDR2 from the germline V gene are SGHTA and FQGNSA. This CDR3 region has 16 residues. The CDR3 spells CASSSRGSGSTDTQYF. CDR3 bases: TGTGCCAGCAGCTCCCGCGGTAGCGGAAGCACAGATACGCAGTATTTT.

This clonotype was counted between two and nine times. The chain couples TRBV20-1 to TRBJ2-1; D may be TRBD2 (7 bases). Germline CDR1 is DFQATT and CDR2 is SNEGSKA (reference sequence). Trimming removed 0 bases at V and 4 bases at J, with 13 bases between. CDR3 length equals 15 residues. The CDR3 coding sequence is TGCAGTGCTAGAGAGGGGGGGCGCGAGTACAATGAGCAGTTCTTC. Amino acids: CSAREGGREYNEQFF.

This clonotype was detected many times. The rearrangement uses TRBV9 and TRBJ2-2; a weak D match, TRBD1 (5 bases). The germline V gene has CDR1 SGDLS and CDR2 YYNGEE. Between the trimmed V and J ends, which lost 0 bases and 0 bases, there was a span of 9 bases. This CDR3 has 16 amino acids. The CDR3 spells CASSVGQQANTGELFF. CDR3 nucleotides: TGTGCCAGCAGCGTAGGACAGCAGGCGAACACCGGGGAGCTGTTTTTT.

There are many counts of this clonotype. This chain connects TRBV28 to TRBJ1-1, with D maybe TRBD1 (6 bases). The germline V gene has CDR1 MDHEN and CDR2 SYDVKM. This CDR3 comprises 14 residues. V lost 8 bases to trimming and J lost 1 base, with 14 bases between them. In DNA form, the CDR3 reads TGTGCCAGCGCACAGGGACGAAGGAACACTGAAGCTTTCTTT. It codes for CASAQGRRNTEAFF. Full variable domain (remainder filled in from reference TRBV28 and TRBJ1-1): DVKVTQSSRYLVKRTGEKVFLECVQDMDHENMFWYRQDPGLGLRLIYFSYDVKMKEKGDIPEGYSVSREKKERFSLILESASTNQTSMYLCASAQGRRNTEAFFGQGTRLTVV.

This clonotype was found many times. The chain links TRBV15 to TRBJ2-1; TRBD1 is a possible D gene (6 bases). Between the trimmed V and J ends, which lost 1 base and 9 bases, there was a span of 19 bases. Looked up from germline, CDR1 is LNHNV and CDR2 is YYDKDF (reference sequence). The CDR3 has 16 residues. The CDR3 reads CATSRATGTRVGEQFF. CDR3 bases: TGTGCCACCAGCAGAGCAACCGGGACAAGAGTAGGTGAGCAGTTCTTC.

This clonotype came up a few times. V usage is TRBV4-2 and J usage is TRBJ2-7; 8 nucleotides match TRBD2. Germline CDR1 is LGHNA and CDR2 is YNFKEQ. V lost 1 base and J lost 5; bases outside the gene matches: 7. CDR3 length equals 15 residues. The DNA for the CDR3 is TGTGCCAGCAGCCAAGCTTCCGGGGGGGACGACGAGCAGTACTTC. Its translation is CASSQASGGDDEQYF.

This clonotype was seen many times. Germline is not matched at one junction end, which may reflect a read error. The genes are TRBV7-2 and TRBJ2-4; D assignment may be TRBD1 or TRBD2 (5 bases each). The CDR3 is 12 residues long. Germline loops: CDR1 SGHTA, CDR2 FQGNSA. The CDR3: CASSLGPGTPDF. The CDR3 nucleotides are TGTGCCAGCAGCTTAGGACCCGGGACGCCGGACTTC.

This clonotype was recorded many times. This chain connects TRBV19 to TRBJ1-6; 9 bases are a match to TRBD1. Germline assignment: CDR1 LNHDA and CDR2 SQIVND (reference sequence). CDR3 size: 16 residues. J was trimmed by 7 bases and V by 8 bases; bases with no gene match: 12. This CDR3 reads CASGPGTGKANSPLHF. DNA of the CDR3: TGTGCCAGTGGTCCCGGGACAGGGAAGGCCAATTCACCCCTCCACTTT.

This clonotype was seen repeatedly, ten times or more. This sequence joins TRBV19 and TRBJ2-1, with a possible D match to TRBD2 (7 bases). The V gene lost 7 bases and the J gene lost 0 bases, with 22 bases spanning the gap. The CDR3 runs to 18 residues. Germline assignment: CDR1 LNHDA and CDR2 SQIVND (reference sequence). CDR3 bases: TGTGCCAGTAAAAAGGGGGTAGCGGGCGTGAGCTCCTACAATGAGCAGTTCTTC. Translated, it gives CASKKGVAGVSSYNEQFF.

This clonotype was seen many times. The chain links TRBV14 to TRBJ1-1, with no clear D. This CDR3 is built from 16 residues. With 4 bases removed from V and 1 base from J, the gap between germline ends came to 16 bases. Germline V gene lookup returns CDR1 SGHDN and CDR2 FVKESK. The CDR3 sequence: CASSPPIYEGNTEAFF. DNA for the CDR3: TGTGCCAGCAGCCCCCCCATTTATGAAGGGAACACTGAAGCTTTCTTT.

In this sample, this clonotype turned up many times. V is TRBV7-9 and J is TRBJ2-3, with D unresolved. V lost 7 bases and J 4 bases, leaving 6 bases between the germline ends. This CDR3 has 11 amino acids. Germline V gene sequence: CDR1 SEHNR, CDR2 FQNEAQ (reference sequence). The CDR3 bases are TGTGCCAGCATCAAGGCAGATACGCAGTATTTT. Translated: CASIKADTQYF.

The table lists this clonotype with many counts. J is TRBJ2-6 and V is TRBV28; no firm D call. This CDR3 spans 15 amino acids. Trimming left V 2 bases short and J 0 bases short, with 5 bases between. The germline V gene has CDR1 MDHEN and CDR2 SYDVKM. The CDR3 DNA is TGTGCCAGCAGTTTAGGGGACTCTGGGGCCAACGTCCTGACTTTC. Its protein is CASSLGDSGANVLTF.

This clonotype turned up a few times. The rearrangement joins TRBV20-1 to TRBJ2-4; D gene uncertain. This CDR3 is 12 amino acids long. Germline assignment: CDR1 DFQATT and CDR2 SNEGSKA (reference sequence). V lost 0 bases to trimming and J lost 5 bases, with 5 bases between them. In DNA form, the CDR3 reads TGCAGTGCTAGAGAAGGCCAAAACATTCAGTACTTC. It yields the protein CSAREGQNIQYF.

This clonotype was seen a handful of times. The chain links TRBV3-1 to TRBJ2-5; D ambiguous. The CDR3 extends over 13 amino acids. V was cut by 2 bases and J by 2 bases, with 6 bases left in between. Germline lookup yields CDR1 LGHDT and CDR2 YNNKEL (reference sequence). CDR3: CASSQNRQETQYF. The CDR3 DNA follows: TGTGCCAGCAGCCAAAACAGACAAGAGACCCAGTACTTC.

This clonotype was seen ten or more times. V and J are TRBV7-9 and TRBJ2-3; D ambiguous. Germline V lookup: CDR1 SEHNR, CDR2 FQNEAQ (reference sequence). The CDR3 covers 12 residues. Trimming removed 6 bases at V and 3 bases at J, with 7 bases between. In DNA, the CDR3 is TGTGCCAGCAGTCCGTGGACAGATACGCAGTATTTT. Amino acid sequence: CASSPWTDTQYF.

This clonotype has ten or more counts. The chain joins TRBV28 to TRBJ2-1; 9 bases map to TRBD2. This CDR3 is built from 16 residues. Losses at the gene ends were 8 bases for V and 6 bases for J; bases not matched to a gene: 14. Germline CDR1 MDHEN, CDR2 SYDVKM. CDR3 region: CASSLRASGIRNEQFF. CDR3 sequence (DNA): TGTGCCAGCTCTTTAAGGGCTAGCGGGATTCGCAATGAGCAGTTCTTC.

The chain recombines TRBV11-2 with TRBJ2-7; D unresolved. The CDR3 length is 14 residues. Germline CDR1 reads SGHAT; CDR2 reads FQNNGV. Trimming removed 3 bases at V and 0 bases at J, with 9 bases between. This CDR3 reads CASSFGWSSYEQYF. CDR3 nucleotide sequence: TGTGCCAGCAGCTTTGGGTGGAGCTCCTACGAGCAGTACTTC.

The V and J genes are TRBV19 and TRBJ1-1; D gene unclear. The germline V gene has CDR1 LNHDA and CDR2 SQIVND (reference sequence). V was clipped by 6 bases and J by 1 base, with 3 bases between them. This CDR3 is built from 11 residues. CDR3 sequence reads: CASRRNTEAFF. In nucleotides, the CDR3 is TGTGCCAGTAGAAGGAACACTGAAGCTTTCTTT.

This clonotype has ten or more counts. The chain carries TRBV7-2 and TRBJ1-5; D is unresolved. This CDR3 has 13 amino acids. V lost 2 bases and J lost 2, with 4 bases in between. Per the germline V gene, CDR1 is SGHTA and CDR2 is FQGNSA. The CDR3 DNA is TGTGCCAGCAGCTTAAAGGGCAATCAGCCCCAGCATTTT. Encoded protein: CASSLKGNQPQHF.